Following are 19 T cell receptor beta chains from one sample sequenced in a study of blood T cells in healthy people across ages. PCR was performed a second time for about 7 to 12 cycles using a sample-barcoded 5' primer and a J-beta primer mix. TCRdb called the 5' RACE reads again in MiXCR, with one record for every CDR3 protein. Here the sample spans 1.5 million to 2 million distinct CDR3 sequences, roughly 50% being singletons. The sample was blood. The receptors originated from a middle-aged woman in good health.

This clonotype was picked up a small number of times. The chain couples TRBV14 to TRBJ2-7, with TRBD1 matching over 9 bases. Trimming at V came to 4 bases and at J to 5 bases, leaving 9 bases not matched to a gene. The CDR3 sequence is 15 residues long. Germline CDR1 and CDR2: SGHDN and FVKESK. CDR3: CASSRLDRGRHEQYF. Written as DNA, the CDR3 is TGTGCCAGCAGCCGGCTGGACAGGGGTCGACACGAGCAGTACTTC. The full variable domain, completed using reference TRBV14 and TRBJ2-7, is EAGVTQFPSHSVIEKGQTVTLRCDPISGHDNLYWYRRVMGKEIKFLLHFVKESKQDESGMPNNRFLAERTGGTYSTLKVQPAELEDSGVYFCASSRLDRGRHEQYFGPGTRLTVT.

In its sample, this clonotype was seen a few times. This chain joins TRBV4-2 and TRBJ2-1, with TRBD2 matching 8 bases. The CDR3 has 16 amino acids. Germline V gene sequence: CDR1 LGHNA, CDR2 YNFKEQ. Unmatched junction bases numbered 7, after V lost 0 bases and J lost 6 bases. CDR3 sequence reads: CASSQEGGTRFNEQFF. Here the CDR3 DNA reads TGTGCCAGCAGCCAAGAAGGAGGGACTAGGTTCAATGAGCAGTTCTTC.

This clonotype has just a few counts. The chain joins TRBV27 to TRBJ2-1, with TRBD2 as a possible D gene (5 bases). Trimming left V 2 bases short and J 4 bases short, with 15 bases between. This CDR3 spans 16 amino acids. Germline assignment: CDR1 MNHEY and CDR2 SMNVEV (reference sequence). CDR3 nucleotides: TGTGCCAGCAGTTTAAATCCGTCCGGACTTTACAATGAGCAGTTCTTC. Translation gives CASSLNPSGLYNEQFF.

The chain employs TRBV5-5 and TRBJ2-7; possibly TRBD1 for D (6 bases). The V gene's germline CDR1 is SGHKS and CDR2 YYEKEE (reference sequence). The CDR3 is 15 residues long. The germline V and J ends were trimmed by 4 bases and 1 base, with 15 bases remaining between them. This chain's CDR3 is CASSRSSGVSYEQYF. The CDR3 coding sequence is TGTGCCAGCAGCCGAAGTTCAGGGGTATCCTACGAGCAGTACTTC.

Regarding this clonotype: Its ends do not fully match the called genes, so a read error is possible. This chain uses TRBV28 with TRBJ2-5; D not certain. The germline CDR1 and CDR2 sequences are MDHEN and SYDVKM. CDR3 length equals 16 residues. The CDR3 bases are TGTGCCGGCAGTTTACAACAGCCTTCATACCAAGAGACCCAGTACTTC. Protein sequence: CAGSLQQPSYQETQYF.

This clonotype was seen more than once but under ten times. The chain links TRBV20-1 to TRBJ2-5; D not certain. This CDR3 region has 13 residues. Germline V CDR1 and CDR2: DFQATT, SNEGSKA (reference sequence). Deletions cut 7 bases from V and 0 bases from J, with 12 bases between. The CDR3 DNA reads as TGCAGTGTCAGAGTTGGGTACCAAGAGACCCAGTACTTC. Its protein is CSVRVGYQETQYF.

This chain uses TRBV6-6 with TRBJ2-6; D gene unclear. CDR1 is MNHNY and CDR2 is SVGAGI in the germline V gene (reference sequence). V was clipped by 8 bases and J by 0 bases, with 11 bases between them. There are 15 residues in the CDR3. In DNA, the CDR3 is TGTGCCAGCCTCTGGAGAGGCTCTGGGGCCAACGTCCTGACTTTC. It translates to CASLWRGSGANVLTF.

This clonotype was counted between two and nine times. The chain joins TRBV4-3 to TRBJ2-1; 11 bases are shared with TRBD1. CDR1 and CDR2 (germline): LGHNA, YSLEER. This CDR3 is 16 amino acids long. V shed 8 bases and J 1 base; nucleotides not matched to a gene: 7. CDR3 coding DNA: TGCGCCAGCGCCGCCGGACAGGGGGCTTCCTACAATGAGCAGTTCTTC. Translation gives CASAAGQGASYNEQFF.

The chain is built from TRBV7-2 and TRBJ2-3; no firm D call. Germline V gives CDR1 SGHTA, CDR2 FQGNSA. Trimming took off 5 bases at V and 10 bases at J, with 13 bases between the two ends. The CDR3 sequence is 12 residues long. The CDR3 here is CASSPLDRAQYF. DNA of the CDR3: TGTGCCAGCAGCCCCCTTGATCGCGCGCAGTATTTT.

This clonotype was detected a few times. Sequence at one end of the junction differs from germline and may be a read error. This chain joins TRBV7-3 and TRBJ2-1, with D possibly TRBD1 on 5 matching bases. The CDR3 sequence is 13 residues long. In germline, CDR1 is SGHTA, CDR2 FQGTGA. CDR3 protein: CASSSPQGTEQFF. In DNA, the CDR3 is TGTGCTAGCAGCTCGCCCCAGGGCACTGAGCAGTTCTTC.

Here the CDR3 reads CATSDLRTGKGLTDTQYF. CDR3 nucleotide sequence: TGTGCCACCAGTGATTTAAGGACAGGCAAAGGGCTCACAGATACGCAGTATTTT. The V gene is TRBV24-1, the J gene TRBJ2-3; TRBD1 matches at 7 bases. Germline loops: CDR1 KGHDR, CDR2 SFDVKD. The CDR3 contains 18 residues. V lost 1 base, J lost 2 bases, and 11 bases stayed unmatched.

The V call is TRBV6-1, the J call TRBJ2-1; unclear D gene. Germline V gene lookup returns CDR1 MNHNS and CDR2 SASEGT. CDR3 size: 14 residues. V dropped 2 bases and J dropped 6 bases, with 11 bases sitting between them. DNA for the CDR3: TGTGCCAGCAGTGAAAGGTCGGTGGGCAATGAGCAGTTCTTC. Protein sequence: CASSERSVGNEQFF.

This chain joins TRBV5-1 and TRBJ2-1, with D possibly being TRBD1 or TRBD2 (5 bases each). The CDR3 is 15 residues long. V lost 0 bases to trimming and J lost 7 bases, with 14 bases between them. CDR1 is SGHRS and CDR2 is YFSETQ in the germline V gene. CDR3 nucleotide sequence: TGCGCCAGCAGCTTGGACCCTAGAGGGGCTAATGAGCAGTTCTTC. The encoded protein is CASSLDPRGANEQFF.

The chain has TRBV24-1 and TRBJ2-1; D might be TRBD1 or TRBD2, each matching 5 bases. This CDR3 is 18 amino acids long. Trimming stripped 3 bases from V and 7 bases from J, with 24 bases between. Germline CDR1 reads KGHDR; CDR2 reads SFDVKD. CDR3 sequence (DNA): TGTGCCACCAGTGATAATCTAGTTCCGGGACGGCCCGGTAATGAGCAGTTCTTC. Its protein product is CATSDNLVPGRPGNEQFF.

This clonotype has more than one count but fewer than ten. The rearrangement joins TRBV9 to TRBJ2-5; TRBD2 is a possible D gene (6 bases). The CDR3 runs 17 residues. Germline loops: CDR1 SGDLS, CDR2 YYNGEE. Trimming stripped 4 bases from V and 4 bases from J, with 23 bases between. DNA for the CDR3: TGTGCCAGCAGCCCCTGGGGGGACTCCAGAGGAAGAGAGACCCAGTACTTC. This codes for CASSPWGDSRGRETQYF.

The CDR3 coding sequence is TGTGCCAGCAGCCGGGGGTGGGGTGAAAAACTGTTTTTT. This translates into CASSRGWGEKLFF. The chain employs TRBV6-6 and TRBJ1-4, with D possibly being TRBD1 (5 bases). The CDR3 is 13 amino acids. The V end lost 6 bases, the J end lost 7 bases, and 12 bases lay between the germline ends. CDR1 is MNHNY and CDR2 is SVGAGI in the germline V gene (reference sequence).

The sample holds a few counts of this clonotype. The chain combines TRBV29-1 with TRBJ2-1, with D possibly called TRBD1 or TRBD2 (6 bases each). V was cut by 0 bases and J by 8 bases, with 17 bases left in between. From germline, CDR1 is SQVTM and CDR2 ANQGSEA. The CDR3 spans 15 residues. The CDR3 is CSVEDWKRGADEQFF. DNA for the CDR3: TGCAGCGTTGAAGACTGGAAGAGGGGGGCGGATGAGCAGTTCTTC.

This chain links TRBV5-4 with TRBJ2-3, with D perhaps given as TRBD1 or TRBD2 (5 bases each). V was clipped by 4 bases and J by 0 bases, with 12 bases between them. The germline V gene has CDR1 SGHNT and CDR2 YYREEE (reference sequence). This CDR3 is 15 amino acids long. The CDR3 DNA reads TGTGCCAGCAGCGGTATCGGGGCTAGCACAGATACGCAGTATTTT. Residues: CASSGIGASTDTQYF.

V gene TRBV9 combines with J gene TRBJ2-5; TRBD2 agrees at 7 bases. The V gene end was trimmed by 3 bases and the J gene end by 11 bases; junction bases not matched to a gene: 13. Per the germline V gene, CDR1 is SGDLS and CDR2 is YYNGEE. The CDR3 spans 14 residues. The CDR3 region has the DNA TGTGCCAGCAGCGCCGGGGCGGGGGTAGGAGAGCAGTACTTC. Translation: CASSAGAGVGEQYF.